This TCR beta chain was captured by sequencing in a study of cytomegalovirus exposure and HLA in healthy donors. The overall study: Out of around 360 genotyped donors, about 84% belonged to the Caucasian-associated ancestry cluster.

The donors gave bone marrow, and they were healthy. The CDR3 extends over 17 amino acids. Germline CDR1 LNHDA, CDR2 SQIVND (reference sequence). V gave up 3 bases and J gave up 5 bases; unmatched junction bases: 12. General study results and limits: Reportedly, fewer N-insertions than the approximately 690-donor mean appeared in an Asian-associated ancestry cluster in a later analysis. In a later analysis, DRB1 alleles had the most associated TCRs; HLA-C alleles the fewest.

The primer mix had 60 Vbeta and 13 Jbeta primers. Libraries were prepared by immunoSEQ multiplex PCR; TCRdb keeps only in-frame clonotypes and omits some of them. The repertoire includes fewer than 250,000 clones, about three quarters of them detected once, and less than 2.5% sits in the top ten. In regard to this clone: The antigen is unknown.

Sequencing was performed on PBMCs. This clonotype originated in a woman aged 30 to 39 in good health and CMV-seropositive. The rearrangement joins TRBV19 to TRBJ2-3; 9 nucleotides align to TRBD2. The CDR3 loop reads CASSMQSSGARVDTQYF. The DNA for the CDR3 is TGTGCCAGTAGTATGCAGTCTAGCGGGGCGCGTGTAGATACGCAGTATTTT.